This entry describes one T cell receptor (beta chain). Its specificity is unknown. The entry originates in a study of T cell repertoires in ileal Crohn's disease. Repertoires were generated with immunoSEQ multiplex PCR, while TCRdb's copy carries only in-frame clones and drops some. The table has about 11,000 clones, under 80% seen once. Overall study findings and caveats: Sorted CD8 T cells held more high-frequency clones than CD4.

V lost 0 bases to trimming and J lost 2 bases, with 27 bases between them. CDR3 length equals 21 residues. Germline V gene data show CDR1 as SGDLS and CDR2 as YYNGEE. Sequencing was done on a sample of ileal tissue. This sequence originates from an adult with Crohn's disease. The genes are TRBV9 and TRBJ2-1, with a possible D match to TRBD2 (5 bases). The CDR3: CASSVVGYWTPGIGAYNEQFF. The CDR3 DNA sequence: TGTGCCAGCAGCGTAGTCGGTTATTGGACTCCTGGTATTGGGGCCTACAATGAGCAGTTCTTC. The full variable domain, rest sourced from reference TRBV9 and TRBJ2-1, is DSGVTQTPKHLITATGQRVTLRCSPRSGDLSVYWYQQSLDQGLQFLIQYYNGEERAKGNILERFSAQQFPDLHSELNLSSLELGDSALYFCASSVVGYWTPGIGAYNEQFFGPGTRLTVL.